This TCR beta chain is from a study of vaccination and CD4 T cells after COVID-19. Study summary: Post-vaccination specimens were collected at a median of roughly 68 days following dose two (range 14 to 241).

Treatment given: roughly 10-day PBMC culture with coronavirus spike peptide pools or control peptides (ViraFEST assay). The study's findings and limits: Within the convalescent patients, a median about 89% of the SARS-CoV-2-reactive clones were ones that appeared only post-vaccination. Within the convalescent patients, spike mono-reactivity was found in 304 of 307 vaccine-specific clones.

In regard to this clonotype: The antigen is not known.

The assay that was used to sequence DNA from cultured CD4+ T cells was the Oncomine TCR Beta short-read assay. TCRdb called the PCR reads again in MiXCR, with one record for every CDR3 protein. The sample includes approximately 10,000 distinct CDR3 sequences, about 50% of them seen just once. Losses at the gene ends were 5 bases for V and 4 bases for J; bases not matched to a gene: 6. This CDR3 contains 15 residues. Per the germline V gene, CDR1 is SGHTA and CDR2 is FQGNSA. What was sequenced was CD4+ T cells from blood, cultured in vitro. The receptor was isolated from a human donor who had recovered from COVID-19. The rearrangement uses TRBV7-2 and TRBJ2-3, with 10 bases aligning to TRBD2. Here the CDR3 reads CASSLSGGAPDTQYF. The CDR3 DNA follows: TGTGCCAGCAGCCTCAGCGGGGGGGCCCCAGATACGCAGTATTTT.